The 20 T cell receptor beta chains reported below all come from one sample, sequenced in a study of T-cell memory formation after mild COVID-19 (dated by TCRdb to 2020 to 2022). The protocol used for the library was 5' RACE. TCRdb shows the sequencer as Illumina NovaSeq 6000. The public sequencing data were trimmed at Q25 with fastp and processed into clonotypes with MiXCR by TCRdb, which kept only in-frame beta chains. When rows share a CDR3 protein, they turn into one entry using the most common DNA and genes. The sample table records approximately 410,000 distinct CDR3 sequences; about 25% of these occur just once. Under 15% of the sample comes from the top ten. What was sequenced was PBMCs or a T cell subset sorted from them (not recorded which). The receptor set was obtained from an adult woman who had mild COVID-19 (a few samples of this study predate the infection). The sample titles of this study are shuffled in the database, so cell type and time point are left out; the donor was told from shared clones.

This clonotype was counted a few times. The chain carries TRBV6-5 and TRBJ2-7; D is perhaps TRBD2 (6 bases). V was clipped by 2 bases and J by 2 bases, with 16 bases between them. This CDR3 region has 16 residues. Germline values: CDR1 MNHEY, CDR2 SVGAGI. The CDR3 region is CASSYLASATAYEQYF. For the CDR3, the DNA is TGTGCCAGCAGTTACCTCGCTAGCGCAACCGCCTACGAGCAGTACTTC.

Only a few counts were recorded for this clonotype. The V gene is TRBV6-6, the J gene TRBJ2-5, with D possibly being TRBD2 (6 bases). Between the trimmed V and J ends, which lost 2 bases and 5 bases, there was a span of 15 bases. Germline CDR1 reads MNHNY; CDR2 reads SVGAGI (reference sequence). The CDR3 consists of 15 residues. The CDR3 is CASSYPTEGWETQYF. DNA of the CDR3: TGTGCCAGCAGTTACCCAACGGAGGGTTGGGAGACCCAGTACTTC.

This clonotype was observed a few times. This chain connects TRBV7-9 to TRBJ2-1; TRBD2 matches 7 bases. The germline gives CDR1 SEHNR, CDR2 FQNEAQ (reference sequence). This CDR3 has 21 residues. V gave up 5 bases and J gave up 0 bases; unmatched junction bases: 22. The CDR3 here is CASSRHTLGLADMSSYNEQFF. The CDR3, as DNA: TGTGCCAGCAGCCGGCATACCCTCGGGCTAGCGGACATGAGCTCCTACAATGAGCAGTTCTTC.

The rearrangement links TRBV7-9 to TRBJ2-2; the D gene could be TRBD1 or TRBD2 (6 bases each). The V end was cut by 5 bases, the J end by 8 bases, with 12 bases between. The CDR3 runs to 13 residues. Germline values: CDR1 SEHNR, CDR2 FQNEAQ (reference sequence). The CDR3 DNA reads as TGTGCCAGCAGCCCAGGGGAGGCTGGGGAGCTGTTTTTT. It is translated as CASSPGEAGELFF.

The chain has TRBV27 and TRBJ2-5, with TRBD2 matching over 8 bases. The V gene's germline CDR1 is MNHEY and CDR2 SMNVEV (reference sequence). The CDR3 is 15 amino acids. V was pared by 7 bases and J by 5 bases, with 12 bases of the junction left unmatched. CDR3 nucleotides: TGTGCCAGCACATCCTCGGGGGGGACTTTGGAGACCCAGTACTTC. Translation: CASTSSGGTLETQYF.

This clonotype was recorded a few times. The rearrangement joins TRBV5-1 to TRBJ2-2; D is possibly TRBD1 or TRBD2 (5 bases each). Germline-derived CDR1 and CDR2 are SGHRS and YFSETQ. The CDR3 is made up of 18 amino acids. Trimming pared 4 bases from V and 0 bases from J, leaving 19 bases between. CDR3 sequence reads: CASSGGETGTSNTGELFF. CDR3 sequence (DNA): TGCGCCAGCAGCGGCGGAGAGACCGGGACCTCGAACACCGGGGAGCTGTTTTTT.

The chain uses TRBV12-3 or TRBV12-4 and TRBJ1-1, with D possibly matching TRBD1 (5 bases). The CDR3 has 14 residues. V was clipped by 6 bases and J by 1 base, with 12 bases between them. CDR3 nucleotide sequence: TGTGCCAGCAGGCTCTCTGGGGGGAACACTGAAGCTTTCTTT. Protein product: CASRLSGGNTEAFF.

The chain links TRBV7-9 to TRBJ2-5; no definite D call. Germline V lookup: CDR1 SEHNR, CDR2 FQNEAQ (reference sequence). The CDR3 runs to 15 residues. V was cut by 0 bases and J by 1 base, with 9 bases left in between. The CDR3 region is CASSLAWNSQETQYF. The CDR3 nucleotides read TGTGCCAGCAGCTTAGCGTGGAACAGCCAAGAGACCCAGTACTTC.

A few counts support this clonotype. The CDR3 is CASSEGGSQYF. The CDR3 region has the DNA TGTGCCAGCAGTGAAGGTGGTTCCCAGTACTTC. The rearrangement joins TRBV25-1 to TRBJ2-5; D is undetermined. Germline assignment: CDR1 MGHDK and CDR2 SYGVNS. The germline V and J ends were trimmed by 2 bases and 9 bases, with 7 bases remaining between them. The CDR3 extends over 11 amino acids.

This clonotype was recorded a few times. J is TRBJ2-4 and V is TRBV4-1, with TRBD1 identical over 7 bases. The CDR3 is made up of 15 amino acids. The junction had 12 bases not matched to a gene; V was cut back by 4 bases and J by 9 bases. In germline, CDR1 is MGHRA, CDR2 YSYEKL. DNA of the CDR3: TGCGCCAGCAGCCCCCTCGGCGGAGCAGGGGGCATTCAGTACTTC. Translation: CASSPLGGAGGIQYF.

V and J are TRBV24-1 and TRBJ2-7; possibly TRBD1 or TRBD2 for D (5 bases each). Germline assignment: CDR1 KGHDR and CDR2 SFDVKD. The CDR3 totals 14 residues. The germline V and J ends were trimmed by 9 bases and 2 bases, with 16 bases remaining between them. CDR3 in amino acids: CATGSGGATYEQYF. Written as DNA, the CDR3 is TGTGCCACCGGGAGTGGTGGGGCCACCTACGAGCAGTACTTC.

This chain links TRBV4-2 with TRBJ2-2; 7 bases agree with TRBD2. This CDR3 contains 17 residues. Germline CDR1 LGHNA, CDR2 YNFKEQ. J was trimmed by 3 bases and V by 4 bases; bases with no gene match: 11. CDR3 residues: CASSPSGGGSDTGELFF. CDR3 DNA sequence: TGTGCCAGCAGCCCATCGGGGGGAGGGTCCGACACCGGGGAGCTGTTTTTT.

The chain employs TRBV7-9 and TRBJ1-6, with D tentatively TRBD1 (5 bases). The CDR3 consists of 17 residues. CDR1 and CDR2 (germline): SEHNR, FQNEAQ (reference sequence). The germline V and J ends were trimmed by 5 bases and 4 bases, with 18 bases remaining between them. The CDR3 sequence is CASSTGTPGAYNSPLHF. DNA of the CDR3: TGTGCCAGCAGCACCGGGACCCCCGGGGCTTATAATTCACCCCTCCACTTT.

The chain couples TRBV10-3 to TRBJ1-1, with a tentative D call TRBD1 (6 bases). Trimming shortened V by 10 bases and J by 5 bases, and 20 bases separated the two germline ends. The germline V gene has CDR1 ENHRY and CDR2 SYGVKD. The CDR3 extends over 14 amino acids. CDR3 DNA: TGTGCCACCACGGCTCGGGACACGAGGACTGAAGCTTTCTTT. Protein: CATTARDTRTEAFF.

In its sample, this clonotype was seen a few times. The rearrangement joins TRBV10-3 to TRBJ1-6; possible D gene TRBD1, 5 bases. This CDR3 has 12 residues. V lost 7 bases and J 5 bases, leaving 6 bases between the germline ends. Germline CDR1 reads ENHRY; CDR2 reads SYGVKD. The CDR3 bases are TGTGCCATCAAACAGGATAATTCACCCCTCCACTTT. It is translated as CAIKQDNSPLHF.

This clonotype showed up just a few times. This chain joins TRBV27 and TRBJ2-1, with 11 bases lining up with TRBD1. Unmatched junction bases numbered 0, after V lost 2 bases and J lost 6 bases. Germline lookup yields CDR1 MNHEY and CDR2 SMNVEV (reference sequence). The CDR3 loop spans 14 amino acids. The CDR3, as DNA: TGTGCCAGCAGTTTAGGGACAGGGGGCAATGAGCAGTTCTTC. Translated: CASSLGTGGNEQFF.

This chain joins TRBV6-6 and TRBJ1-2; TRBD1 matches 9 bases. This CDR3 comprises 15 residues. Germline CDR1 is MNHNY and CDR2 is SVGAGI (reference sequence). V shed 7 bases and J 4 bases; nucleotides not matched to a gene: 10. The CDR3 here is CASTPGQGVLYGYTF. DNA of the CDR3: TGTGCCAGCACTCCGGGACAGGGAGTTCTCTATGGCTACACCTTC.

The table lists this clonotype with a few counts. At one end, the junction sequence differs from germline, possibly due to a read error. The J gene is TRBJ2-7, the V gene TRBV29-1; 8 bases line up with TRBD1. CDR3 size: 17 residues. Germline V gene data show CDR1 as SQVTM and CDR2 as ANQGSEA. The CDR3 sequence: CSVKERGPGQVTYEQYF. CDR3 in DNA: TGCAGCGTTAAAGAAAGGGGACCGGGACAGGTGACCTACGAGCAGTACTTC.

The rearrangement uses TRBV20-1 and TRBJ2-7; D remains unclear. The germline CDR1 and CDR2 sequences are DFQATT and SNEGSKA (reference sequence). V was cut by 5 bases and J by 4 bases, with 6 bases left in between. The CDR3 loop spans 10 amino acids. The CDR3 here is CSAVEYEQYF. The CDR3 DNA follows: TGCAGTGCTGTAGAGTACGAGCAGTACTTC.

The rearrangement links TRBV10-3 to TRBJ2-5; 8 nucleotides align to TRBD1. Germline CDR1 is ENHRY and CDR2 is SYGVKD. The CDR3 has 14 amino acids. Trimming at V came to 8 bases and at J to 5 bases, leaving 10 bases not matched to a gene. The CDR3 bases are TGTGCCATCGCCGAACAGGGGGTTAGGGAGACCCAGTACTTC. Translation: CAIAEQGVRETQYF.